These 10 T cell receptor beta chains share one sample of origin, sequenced in a study of cytomegalovirus exposure and HLA in healthy donors. The PCR was carried out with 60 Vbeta primers and 13 Jbeta primers. The data were produced by immunoSEQ multiplex PCR, yet TCRdb's version contains in-frame clones alone and is incomplete. The data contain 150,000 to 200,000 clones, roughly 60% of them singletons. The sample comprised PBMCs. The receptors derive from a man in his forties in good health and CMV-seronegative.

This clone was observed a few times. J is TRBJ2-7 and V is TRBV7-2; weak D call: TRBD2 (5 bases). Trimming stripped 2 bases from V and 2 bases from J, with 16 bases between. The CDR3 is 16 residues long. CDR1 SGHTA and CDR2 FQGNSA come from the germline V gene. As DNA, the CDR3 is TGTGCCAGCAGCTTACGTTCTGCGGGTCTCACCTACGAGCAGTACTTC. It yields the protein CASSLRSAGLTYEQYF.

The J gene is TRBJ2-2, the V gene TRBV7-2; 8 bases agree with TRBD1. The CDR3 spans 15 residues. J was trimmed by 4 bases and V by 5 bases; bases with no gene match: 6. Germline V gives CDR1 SGHTA, CDR2 FQGNSA. DNA of the CDR3: TGTGCCAGCAGCGTCGACAGGGGAGGCACCGGGGAGCTGTTTTTT. This encodes CASSVDRGGTGELFF.

This chain joins TRBV9 and TRBJ1-6; D is uncertain. The CDR3 has 14 amino acids. Trimming cost V 4 bases and J 6 bases, with 11 bases left between them. The V gene's germline CDR1 is SGDLS and CDR2 YYNGEE. CDR3 region: CASSPREGNSPLHF. CDR3 sequence (DNA): TGTGCCAGCAGCCCCCGTGAGGGTAATTCACCCCTCCACTTT.

The rearrangement joins TRBV28 to TRBJ2-3, with 7 bases aligning to TRBD2. This CDR3 contains 21 residues. The V segment lost 2 bases and the J segment 2 bases; nucleotides outside the gene matches: 22. CDR1 MDHEN and CDR2 SYDVKM come from the germline V gene. The CDR3 coding sequence is TGTGCCAGCAGTTTAACAGCTCCCCTTTTAAAGTCTAGCGGCGTCACAGATACGCAGTATTTT. Translation: CASSLTAPLLKSSGVTDTQYF.

The chain is built from TRBV5-4 and TRBJ1-6; D ambiguous. The CDR3 spans 14 residues. With 2 bases removed from V and 9 bases from J, the gap between germline ends came to 12 bases. The germline V gene has CDR1 SGHNT and CDR2 YYREEE (reference sequence). The CDR3 coding sequence is TGTGCCAGCAGCTTCCAGAGCGCGGGTTCACCCCTCCACTTT. This sequence encodes CASSFQSAGSPLHF.

This chain uses TRBV30 with TRBJ1-2; the D gene is possibly TRBD1 (5 bases). The germline V gene has CDR1 GTSNPN and CDR2 SVGIG (reference sequence). V was trimmed by 6 bases and J by 6 bases, leaving 17 bases between them. The CDR3 runs 13 residues. The CDR3 DNA reads as TGTGCCTGCAGACAGTACGGAGCCGATGGCTACACCTTC. Amino acids: CACRQYGADGYTF.

The genes are TRBV6-1 and TRBJ2-1, with 9 bases matching TRBD1. This CDR3 comprises 15 residues. V shed 7 bases, J shed 3 bases, and the junction held 7 bases outside the gene matches. Germline V gives CDR1 MNHNS, CDR2 SASEGT. CDR3 nucleotides: TGTGCCAGCACCCGGACAGGGGATTACTACAATGAGCAGTTCTTC. This codes for CASTRTGDYYNEQFF.

The chain combines TRBV9 with TRBJ2-5; D not resolved. The J call may be mistaken, given a closer DNA end match to TRBJ2-7. This CDR3 spans 13 amino acids. The germline gives CDR1 SGDLS, CDR2 YYNGEE. This chain's CDR3 is CASSVQENYEQYF. In DNA, the CDR3 is TGTGCCAGCAGCGTGCAAGAGAATTACGAGCAGTACTTC.

The chain links TRBV11-2 to TRBJ2-7; 7 nucleotides line up with TRBD1. Germline-derived CDR1 and CDR2 are SGHAT and FQNNGV. V was clipped by 2 bases and J by 6 bases; unmatched bases: 4. The CDR3 has 13 amino acids. The CDR3 here is CASSLNTGVEQYF. CDR3 in DNA: TGTGCCAGCAGCTTAAACACAGGGGTCGAGCAGTACTTC.

The genes are TRBV27 and TRBJ2-5, with D possibly TRBD2 on 5 matching bases. The end of the DNA fits TRBJ2-7 better, so the J call may be wrong. The CDR3 sequence is 13 residues long. Germline loops: CDR1 MNHEY, CDR2 SMNVEV (reference sequence). The CDR3 reads CASSYLAAYEQYF. The CDR3 DNA reads TGTGCCAGCAGTTACCTAGCTGCCTACGAGCAGTACTTC.